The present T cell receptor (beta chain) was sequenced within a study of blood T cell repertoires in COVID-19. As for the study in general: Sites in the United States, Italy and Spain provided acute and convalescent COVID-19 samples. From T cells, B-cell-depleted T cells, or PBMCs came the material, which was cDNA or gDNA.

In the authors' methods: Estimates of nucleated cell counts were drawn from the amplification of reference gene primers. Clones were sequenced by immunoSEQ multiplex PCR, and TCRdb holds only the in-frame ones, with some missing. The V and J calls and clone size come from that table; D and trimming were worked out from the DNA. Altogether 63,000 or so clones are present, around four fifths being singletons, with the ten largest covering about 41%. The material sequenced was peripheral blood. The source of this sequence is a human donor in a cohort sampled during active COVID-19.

CDR3 nucleotides: TGCGCCAGCAGCCCGAGGGACTACGAACGAACAGATACGCAGTATTTT. Translating gives CASSPRDYERTDTQYF. The chain is built from TRBV5-1 and TRBJ2-3; TRBD2 matches 7 bases. The CDR3 sequence is 16 residues long. V lost 4 bases and J lost 3; bases outside the gene matches: 11. Per germline, CDR1 SGHRS and CDR2 YFSETQ.